This T cell receptor beta chain was captured in a study of blood T cell repertoires in COVID-19 (dated by TCRdb to 2018 to 2021). With respect to the entire study: Collaborator samples came from the United States, Italy and Spain and covered acute and convalescent phases of COVID-19. Sample metadata almost always included a de-identified subject ID, COVID-19 status, age in years and sex. Where HLA class I and class II types were available, the types were taken from metadata supplied by the sample provider, not from assay-based typing. The material from the prospective study consisted of cDNA or gDNA derived from T cells, B-cell-depleted T cells, or PBMCs. A freely available public database, intended as a resource for researchers studying the immune response to SARS-CoV-2, is where the repertoires were released. The dataset comprised deeply sampled blood TCRbeta repertoires from subjects exposed to, actively infected with, or recovered from COVID-19. Samples came from the ongoing ImmuneRACE study (first 160 participants) plus 1,254 subjects from 6 global collaborators.

The collaborating institutions used their own protocols to collect whole blood in K2EDTA tubes. For TCRbeta analysis, collaborators shipped samples as frozen whole blood, isolated PBMCs, or DNA extracted from either of those sample types. Germline trimming: 8 bases from V, 4 bases from J; junction bases outside gene matches: 15. Based on the germline V gene, the CDR1 and CDR2 sequences are MRHNA and SNTAGT. There are 17 amino acids in the CDR3, from cysteine to phenylalanine inclusive. The only DNA kept is the CDR3, 51 bases in frame from the first base. TCRbeta CDR3 regions were amplified from genomic DNA using the immunoSEQ Assay, a bias-controlled multiplex PCR. In the authors' own workflow: The number of nucleated cells in each sample was estimated from the amplification of reference gene primers within the assay. To quantify the absolute abundance of each unique TCRbeta CDR3 rearrangement, sequence reads were collapsed and filtered. For each sample, productive Simpson clonality was calculated as the square root of Simpson's diversity index across productive rearrangements. TCRdb limited this immuneACCESS table to in-frame rearrangements with V and J called. A share of clones is missing; checked studies link under half to unresolved V genes, and the rest is unexplained. That table supplies the V and J calls and clone size; D and trimming were determined from the DNA. The sample has tens of thousands of clones on record, around 78% of them singletons. The ten top clones hold roughly 15% of the sample.

General findings and caveats noted by the study authors: The amount of clinical and demographic metadata varied by source and participant and was provided uncurated.

The sample holds a few counts of this clone. This receptor's antigen is unknown. Within one base of it there is no much larger clone, and no base qualities were kept. The rearranged segments are TRBV6-4 and TRBJ1-3; 9 bases in the junction line up with TRBD1. Sequencing was performed on peripheral blood. The receptor was isolated from a human donor in a cohort sampled during active COVID-19. The CDR3 corresponds to CASASGNRTGDGNTIYF. The DNA is as follows: TGTGCCAGCGCGTCAGGGAATCGGACAGGGGACGGAAACACCATATATTTT.